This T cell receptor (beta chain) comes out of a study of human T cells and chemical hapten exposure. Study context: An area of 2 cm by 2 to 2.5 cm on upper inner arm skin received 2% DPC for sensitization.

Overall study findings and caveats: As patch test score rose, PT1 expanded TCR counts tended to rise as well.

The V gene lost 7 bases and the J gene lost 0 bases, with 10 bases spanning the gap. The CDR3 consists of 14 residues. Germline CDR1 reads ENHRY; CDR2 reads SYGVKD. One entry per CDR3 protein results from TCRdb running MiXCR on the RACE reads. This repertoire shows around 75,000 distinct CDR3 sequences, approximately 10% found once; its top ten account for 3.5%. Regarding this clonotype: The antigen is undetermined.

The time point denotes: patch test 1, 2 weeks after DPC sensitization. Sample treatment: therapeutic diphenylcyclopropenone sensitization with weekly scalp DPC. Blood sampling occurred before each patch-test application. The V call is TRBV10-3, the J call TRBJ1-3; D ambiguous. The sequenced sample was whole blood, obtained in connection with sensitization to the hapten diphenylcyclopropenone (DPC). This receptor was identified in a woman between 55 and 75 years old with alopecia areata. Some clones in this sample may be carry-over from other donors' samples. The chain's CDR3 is CAINPGFSGNTIYF. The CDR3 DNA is TGTGCCATCAATCCGGGTTTCTCTGGAAACACCATATATTTT.